The 11 T cell receptor beta chains given below trace back to one sample, sequenced in a study of Ad26.COV2.S vaccination and SARS-CoV-2 variants. Clones were sequenced by immunoSEQ multiplex PCR, and TCRdb holds only the in-frame ones, with some missing. The table includes roughly 450,000 clones, 80% to 95% detected once. Treatment indicated: 19 received Ad26.COV2.S at low or high dose, single or two shots; five or six received placebo; per-sample allocation not given. Sampling occurred on day 63 after the first vaccine or placebo injection. Material: peripheral blood, obtained in a trial of Ad26.COV2.S vaccine versus placebo. The receptors stem from a person between 18 and 59 years old who received the Ad26.COV2.S COVID-19 vaccine or a placebo.

This chain joins TRBV19 and TRBJ1-5; 11 positions match TRBD1. Germline values: CDR1 LNHDA, CDR2 SQIVND (reference sequence). This CDR3 is built from 19 residues. J was trimmed by 7 bases and V by 0 bases; bases with no gene match: 14. In DNA, the CDR3 is TGTGCCAGTAGTATAGATTGGAGGACAGGGGGCGTTGGGTTGCAGCCCCAGCATTTT. It encodes CASSIDWRTGGVGLQPQHF.

This clone was counted once. V is TRBV11-2 and J is TRBJ1-5; the D is unclear. This CDR3 has 14 amino acids. Germline assignment: CDR1 SGHAT and CDR2 FQNNGV. V was cut by 0 bases and J by 5 bases, with 8 bases left in between. The CDR3 coding sequence is TGTGCCAGCAGCTTAGATCAAGGTTATCAGCCCCAGCATTTT. It yields the protein CASSLDQGYQPQHF.

This rearrangement joins TRBV4-1 to TRBJ2-7, with TRBD2 matching 10 bases. Germline V gene data show CDR1 as MGHRA and CDR2 as YSYEKL. CDR3 length: 15 residues. V trimming: 2 bases; J trimming: 4 bases; junction bases outside the gene matches: 5. CDR3 region: CASSQSAGGPYEQYF. CDR3 DNA: TGCGCCAGCAGCCAATCAGCGGGAGGGCCGTACGAGCAGTACTTC.

The genes are TRBV9 and TRBJ2-5; no clear D gene. Deletions cut 0 bases from V and 1 base from J, with 10 bases between. Germline V gene data show CDR1 as SGDLS and CDR2 as YYNGEE. The CDR3 covers 15 residues. The CDR3 is CASSVGVDLQETQYF. CDR3 nucleotide sequence: TGTGCCAGCAGCGTAGGAGTTGACCTCCAAGAGACCCAGTACTTC.

V usage is TRBV4-3 and J usage is TRBJ2-7, with D maybe TRBD2 (5 bases). Trimming cost V 0 bases and J 1 base, with 10 bases left between them. The CDR3 is 15 residues long. The germline CDR1 and CDR2 sequences are LGHNA and YSLEER. The CDR3 here is CASSQDSGSSYEQYF. The DNA for the CDR3 is TGCGCCAGCAGCCAAGATTCGGGGTCATCCTACGAGCAGTACTTC.

This chain links TRBV7-2 with TRBJ1-1; possible D gene TRBD1, 6 bases. CDR1 and CDR2 (germline): SGHTA, FQGNSA. V lost 1 base, J lost 7 bases, and 19 bases lay in between. This CDR3 has 16 amino acids. CDR3 DNA: TGTGCCAGCAGCTTAGGGGGGCGGGTCGGGCGTGGTGAAGCTTTCTTT. Amino acid sequence: CASSLGGRVGRGEAFF.

CDR3 sequence reads: CASSPSQETQYF. The CDR3 DNA sequence: TGTGCCAGCAGTCCCAGCCAAGAGACCCAGTACTTC. V gene TRBV28 combines with J gene TRBJ2-5; D is undetermined. The CDR3 has 12 residues. In germline, CDR1 is MDHEN, CDR2 SYDVKM. V lost 5 bases and J 1 base, leaving 5 bases between the germline ends. Full variable domain (outside the CDR3, taken from reference TRBV28 and TRBJ2-5): DVKVTQSSRYLVKRTGEKVFLECVQDMDHENMFWYRQDPGLGLRLIYFSYDVKMKEKGDIPEGYSVSREKKERFSLILESASTNQTSMYLCASSPSQETQYFGPGTRLLVL.

V is TRBV3-1 (or the pseudogene TRBV3-2) and J is TRBJ2-5, with D possibly matching TRBD1 (5 bases). This CDR3 contains 14 residues. Trimming stripped 0 bases from V and 6 bases from J, with 11 bases between. The germline CDR1 and CDR2 sequences are LGHDT and YNNKEL (reference sequence). CDR3: CASSQDVRVKTQYF. The CDR3 DNA sequence: TGTGCCAGCAGCCAAGACGTCAGGGTAAAGACCCAGTACTTC.

This clone has more than one count but fewer than ten. This sequence joins TRBV12-5 and TRBJ1-1; D call uncertain. Per the germline V gene, CDR1 is LGHNT and CDR2 is FRNRAP. Trimming removed 4 bases from V and 3 bases from J, with 12 bases in between. The CDR3 consists of 14 residues. This CDR3 reads CASGSSPGYTEAFF. CDR3 nucleotides: TGTGCTAGTGGTTCTTCCCCTGGGTACACTGAAGCTTTCTTT.

This chain links TRBV10-3 with TRBJ2-5; TRBD1 aligns across 7 bases. CDR1 and CDR2 from the germline V gene are ENHRY and SYGVKD. Unmatched junction bases numbered 3, after V lost 3 bases and J lost 5 bases. The CDR3 runs to 13 residues. The CDR3 sequence is CAISDPRGETQYF. DNA for the CDR3: TGTGCCATCAGTGATCCCAGGGGGGAGACCCAGTACTTC.

The chain carries TRBV4-3 and TRBJ1-6, with TRBD1 matching 8 bases. Trimming cost V 4 bases and J 7 bases; bases outside gene matches: 6. This CDR3 is built from 15 residues. The germline gives CDR1 LGHNA, CDR2 YSLEER. The CDR3 reads CASSLSPGGNSPLHF. The CDR3 DNA reads TGCGCCAGCAGCCTCTCTCCAGGGGGCAATTCACCCCTCCACTTT.